Listed here is a single TCR beta chain. Its antigen is unknown. Germline lookup yields CDR1 DFQATT and CDR2 SNEGSKA (reference sequence). V lost 1 base to trimming and J lost 3 bases; unmatched junction nucleotides: 6. The CDR3 is 16 amino acids. The assay that was used to sequence DNA from cultured CD4+ T cells was the Oncomine TCR Beta short-read assay. TCRdb redid the calling of the PCR reads with MiXCR, one entry per CDR3 protein. The profile shows some 15,000 distinct CDR3 sequences, around 47% of them singletons. This sample's time point: late sampling 161 to 241 days after vaccination in a few convalescent patients. Stated treatment: roughly 10-day PBMC culture with coronavirus spike peptide pools or control peptides (ViraFEST assay). These data originate in a study of vaccination and CD4 T cells after COVID-19.

V gene TRBV20-1 combines with J gene TRBJ1-2; 12 bases are shared with TRBD1. Sequences were derived from CD4+ T cells from blood, cultured in vitro, sampled about 7 months after SARS-CoV-2 vaccination. The TCR comes from a human donor who had recovered from COVID-19. CDR3 sequence reads: CSARGGTGGAHYGYTF. CDR3 in DNA: TGCAGTGCTAGAGGAGGGACAGGGGGCGCTCACTATGGCTACACCTTC.